This TCR beta chain was obtained from a study of blood T cell repertoires in COVID-19. Study-level background: Researchers got acute and convalescent COVID-19 samples from the United States, Italy and Spain. Sample material is recorded as cDNA or gDNA derived from T cells, B-cell-depleted T cells, or PBMCs.

As processed by the authors: Amplified reference gene primers provided the basis for estimating nucleated cell counts. The data were produced by immunoSEQ multiplex PCR, yet TCRdb's version contains in-frame clones alone and is incomplete. V, J and clone size reflect that table, while D and trimming were determined from the DNA. The table shows approximately 250,000 clones, with roughly 89% occurring only once. There are 16 residues in the CDR3. Germline CDR1 is SGHAT and CDR2 is FQDESV (reference sequence). V was cut by 7 bases and J by 0 bases, with 17 bases left in between. The V call is TRBV11-1, the J call TRBJ2-3; D possibly corresponds to TRBD1 (6 bases). The receptor was isolated from a woman between 35 and 50 years old who had recovered from COVID-19. The sequenced sample was peripheral blood. The CDR3 DNA is TGTGCCAGCAAACAGGGTAACCCTACGAGCACAGATACGCAGTATTTT. This sequence encodes CASKQGNPTSTDTQYF.